This T cell receptor beta chain was identified during a study of blood T cell repertoires in COVID-19. The wider study: Collection of acute and convalescent COVID-19 samples took place in the United States, Italy and Spain. T cells, B-cell-depleted T cells, or PBMCs provided the cDNA or gDNA that served as material.

Original processing notes: From reference gene primer amplification, estimates of nucleated cell counts were derived. Method: immunoSEQ multiplex PCR; TCRdb's copy keeps in-frame clones and lacks some. V, J and clone size derive from that table, while D and trimming were established from the DNA sequence. In the table there are approximately 200,000 clones, around 90% of which are singletons. Assignment of participants to cohorts was predicated upon participant-reported clinical history. The material sequenced was PBMCs or T cells enriched from blood (not recorded which). This clonotype originated in a man aged 30 to 39 who had recovered from COVID-19.

This CDR3 is CASSSIQGYGELFF. The CDR3 nucleotides read TGTGCCAGCAGCTCAATACAGGGTTACGGGGAGCTGTTTTTT. The chain combines TRBV7-2 with TRBJ2-2, with D perhaps TRBD1 (6 bases). Trimming cost V 4 bases and J 7 bases, with 13 bases left between them. CDR1 SGHTA and CDR2 FQGNSA come from the germline V gene. The CDR3 sequence is 14 residues long.